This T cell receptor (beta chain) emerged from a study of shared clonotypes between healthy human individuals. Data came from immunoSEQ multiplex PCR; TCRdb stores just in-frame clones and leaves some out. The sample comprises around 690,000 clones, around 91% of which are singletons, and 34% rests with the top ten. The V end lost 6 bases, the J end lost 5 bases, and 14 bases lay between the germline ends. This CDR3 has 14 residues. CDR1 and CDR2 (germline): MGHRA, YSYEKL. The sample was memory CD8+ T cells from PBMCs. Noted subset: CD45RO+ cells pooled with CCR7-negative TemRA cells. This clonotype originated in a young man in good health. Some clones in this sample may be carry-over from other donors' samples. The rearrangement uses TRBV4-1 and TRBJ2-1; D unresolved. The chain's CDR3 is CASRYRLGNNEQFF. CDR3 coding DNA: TGCGCCAGCAGGTACCGTCTGGGGAACAATGAGCAGTTCTTC.